This paragraph reports one T cell receptor beta chain. The data derive from a study of T cells in Graves' hyperthyroidism and ophthalmopathy. The germline V gene has CDR1 SQVTM and CDR2 ANQGSEA. The V end was cut by 7 bases, the J end by 0 bases, with 13 bases between. The CDR3 covers 14 residues. Amplified regions were TCR beta CDR3 sequences from RNA transcripts. RT-PCR in the first round (using the HTBI primer set) targeted the TCR CDR3. One entry per CDR3 protein, called by TCRdb with MiXCR from the multiplex PCR reads. The table lists about 380,000 distinct CDR3 sequences, approximately 12% of them singletons.

Sequencing was done on a sample of blood. V is TRBV29-1 and J is TRBJ1-3, with no clear D. This receptor was taken from a man aged 25-40 years with Graves' hyperthyroidism that later progressed to Graves' ophthalmopathy. In DNA, the CDR3 is TGCAGCGCATCGACGGGGAGCTCTGGAAACACCATATATTTT. Protein: CSASTGSSGNTIYF.